One TCR beta chain is described in this entry. Its matching antigen is unknown. In every patient, relapse followed autologous stem cell transplantation, while exposure to brentuximab vedotin differed. Complete response, partial response or progressive disease was each patient's best response. The record originates from a study of PD-1 blockade in classical Hodgkin lymphoma. Generated by immunoSEQ multiplex PCR, the TCRdb table keeps only in-frame clones and is missing some. This repertoire shows about 76,000 clones, about nine tenths found once; its top ten account for 22%. Trimming took 0 bases from V and 1 from J, leaving 9 bases between them. CDR1 is MNHEY and CDR2 is SVGAGI in the germline V gene. The length of the CDR3 is 15 residues. Findings and caveats of the study: There remain no defined causes for the repertoire differences, which possibly reflect disease activity or prior therapy. CD8+ TCR diversity did not rise significantly by C4D1, unlike CD4+.

Specimen: peripheral blood mononuclear cells (PBMCs), collected at baseline. The chain joins TRBV6-5 to TRBJ1-1, with D maybe TRBD1 (5 bases). The clonotype originates from a human donor with classical Hodgkin lymphoma. The CDR3 region has the DNA TGTGCCAGCAGTTACTCCCAGGGCGGGAACACTGAAGCTTTCTTT. This codes for CASSYSQGGNTEAFF.